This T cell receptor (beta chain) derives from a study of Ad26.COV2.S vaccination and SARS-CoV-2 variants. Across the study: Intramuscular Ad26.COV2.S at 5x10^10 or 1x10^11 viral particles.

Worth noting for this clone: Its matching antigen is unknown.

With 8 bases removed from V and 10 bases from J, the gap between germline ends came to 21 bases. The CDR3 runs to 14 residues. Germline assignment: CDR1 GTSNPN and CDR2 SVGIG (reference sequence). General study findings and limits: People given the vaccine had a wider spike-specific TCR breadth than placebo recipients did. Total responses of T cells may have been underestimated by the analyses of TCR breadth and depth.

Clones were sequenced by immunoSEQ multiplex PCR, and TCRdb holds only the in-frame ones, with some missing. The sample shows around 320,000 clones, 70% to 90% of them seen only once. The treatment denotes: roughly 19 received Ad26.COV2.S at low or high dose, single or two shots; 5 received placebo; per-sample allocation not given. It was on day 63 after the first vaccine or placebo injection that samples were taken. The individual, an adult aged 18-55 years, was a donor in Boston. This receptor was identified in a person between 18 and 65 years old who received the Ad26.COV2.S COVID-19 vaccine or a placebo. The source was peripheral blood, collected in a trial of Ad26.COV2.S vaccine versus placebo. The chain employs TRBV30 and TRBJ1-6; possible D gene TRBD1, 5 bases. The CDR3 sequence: CAHQEGRVGSPLHF. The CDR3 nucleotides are TGTGCCCACCAGGAGGGGAGGGTAGGATCACCCCTCCACTTT.